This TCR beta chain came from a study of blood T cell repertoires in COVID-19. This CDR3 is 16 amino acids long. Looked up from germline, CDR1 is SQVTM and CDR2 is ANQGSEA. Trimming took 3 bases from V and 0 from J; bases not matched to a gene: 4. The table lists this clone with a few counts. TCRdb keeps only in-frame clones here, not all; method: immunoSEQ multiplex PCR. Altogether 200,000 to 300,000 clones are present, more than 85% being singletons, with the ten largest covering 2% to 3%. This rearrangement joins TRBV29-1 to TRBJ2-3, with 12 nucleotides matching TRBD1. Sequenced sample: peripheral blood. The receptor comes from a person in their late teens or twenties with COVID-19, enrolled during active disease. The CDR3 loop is CSVEGDRGQSTDTQYF. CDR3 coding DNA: TGCAGCGTTGAGGGGGACAGGGGGCAAAGCACAGATACGCAGTATTTT.